These 20 T cell receptor beta chains share one sample of origin, sequenced in a study of T-cell memory formation after mild COVID-19. TCRdb independently ran MiXCR on the 5' RACE reads; one entry per CDR3 protein. The sample has some 160,000 distinct CDR3 sequences, roughly 28% seen once. Sequencing was performed on PBMCs or a T cell subset sorted from them (not recorded which). These TCRs come from an adult woman who had mild COVID-19 (a few samples of this study predate the infection). Cell type and time point are not known.

This clonotype has a count of ten or more. The rearrangement uses TRBV7-9 and TRBJ2-5; the D call may be TRBD1 or TRBD2 (6 bases each). The V end lost 6 bases, the J end lost 5 bases, and 13 bases lay between the germline ends. The CDR3 runs to 13 residues. The germline V gene encodes CDR1 SEHNR and CDR2 FQNEAQ (reference sequence). This CDR3 is CASRNREEETQYF. The CDR3 DNA sequence: TGTGCCAGCAGGAACAGGGAGGAGGAGACCCAGTACTTC.

This clonotype was detected a few times. V and J are TRBV25-1 and TRBJ2-1; no clear D gene. The CDR3 is 15 residues long. Germline-derived CDR1 and CDR2 are MGHDK and SYGVNS. V lost 2 bases, J lost 8 bases, and 16 bases lay in between. Here the CDR3 reads CASSERWVSGDEQFF. For the CDR3, the DNA is TGTGCCAGCAGTGAACGATGGGTGAGTGGTGATGAGCAGTTCTTC.

V is TRBV7-3 and J is TRBJ2-2; perhaps TRBD1 as D (5 bases). V lost 5 bases, J lost 2 bases, and 12 bases lay in between. The germline CDR1 and CDR2 sequences are SGHTA and FQGTGA. This CDR3 spans 15 amino acids. The CDR3 bases are TGTGCCAGCAGCATTACAGGCCGTAACACCGGGGAGCTGTTTTTT. This gives the protein CASSITGRNTGELFF.

This clonotype showed up many times. This rearrangement joins TRBV18 to TRBJ2-3, with unresolved D. V was clipped by 3 bases and J by 1 base, with 8 bases between them. Germline lookup yields CDR1 KGHSH and CDR2 LQKENI. The CDR3 is made up of 14 amino acids. CDR3 in amino acids: CASSPAVRTDTQYF. CDR3 bases: TGTGCCAGCTCACCGGCTGTTCGCACAGATACGCAGTATTTT.

V gene TRBV4-1 combines with J gene TRBJ2-3, with D perhaps matching TRBD1 or TRBD2 (5 bases each). The CDR3 is 16 residues long. The V and J ends lost 4 bases and 0 bases respectively, with 14 bases between them. Germline V gene lookup returns CDR1 MGHRA and CDR2 YSYEKL. Here the CDR3 DNA reads TGCGCCAGCAGCCTAAGCCGGGGCTTAAGCACAGATACGCAGTATTTT. Translation gives CASSLSRGLSTDTQYF.

The chain employs TRBV28 and TRBJ1-4, with D hard to call. The CDR3 contains 16 residues. Trimming removed 1 base at V and 7 bases at J, with 16 bases between. Germline V gene data show CDR1 as MDHEN and CDR2 as SYDVKM. CDR3 residues: CASSLSSRTASEKLFF. CDR3 bases: TGTGCCAGCAGTTTATCCAGCAGGACCGCGTCTGAAAAACTGTTTTTT.

This clonotype was observed a handful of times. Here the CDR3 reads CASSSTGRGNTIYF. As DNA, the CDR3 is TGTGCCAGCAGTTCCACAGGGAGGGGAAACACCATATATTTT. V gene TRBV12-3 or TRBV12-4 combines with J gene TRBJ1-3; the D gene is possibly TRBD1 (6 bases). The CDR3 is 14 residues long. V was pared by 4 bases and J by 4 bases, with 11 bases between.

In its sample, this clonotype was seen a few times. The chain joins TRBV4-2 to TRBJ2-5; 10 bases align to TRBD2. V lost 0 bases, J lost 4 bases, and 8 bases stayed unmatched. Germline CDR1 LGHNA, CDR2 YNFKEQ. The CDR3 runs 17 residues. The CDR3 DNA reads TGTGCCAGCAGCCAAGAGGAGGGAACTAGCGGGGCAGAGACCCAGTACTTC. Translating gives CASSQEEGTSGAETQYF.

V is TRBV7-6 and J is TRBJ2-7; 9 bases line up with TRBD1. Losses at the gene ends were 0 bases for V and 2 bases for J; bases not matched to a gene: 2. CDR1 is SGHVS, CDR2 FNYEAQ, per germline. The CDR3 sequence is 15 residues long. This chain's CDR3 is CASSLAGTGPYEQYF. CDR3 DNA: TGTGCCAGCAGCTTAGCCGGGACAGGGCCCTACGAGCAGTACTTC.

This clonotype was recorded only once. This chain joins TRBV6-1 and TRBJ2-3; weak D call: TRBD2 (5 bases). The CDR3 extends over 15 amino acids. Germline V CDR1 and CDR2: MNHNS, SASEGT. The V and J ends lost 2 bases and 4 bases respectively, with 13 bases between them. In DNA, the CDR3 is TGTGCCAGCAGTGAATTTGGTCTAGCAGCAGATACGCAGTATTTT. Protein product: CASSEFGLAADTQYF.

The chain is built from TRBV6-2 or TRBV6-3 and TRBJ2-1; D is perhaps TRBD2 (5 bases). Germline V gene data show CDR1 as MNHEY and CDR2 as SVGEGT. The CDR3 runs 14 residues. The V end was cut by 0 bases, the J end by 6 bases, with 9 bases between. The CDR3 DNA follows: TGTGCCAGCAGTTACTCGTCGGACTTCAATGAGCAGTTCTTC. It yields the protein CASSYSSDFNEQFF.

This chain joins TRBV7-3 and TRBJ2-1, with TRBD2 matching over 7 bases. V trimming: 5 bases; J trimming: 4 bases; junction bases outside the gene matches: 11. The CDR3 contains 16 residues. Germline-derived CDR1 and CDR2 are SGHTA and FQGTGA. For the CDR3, the DNA is TGTGCCAGCAGCCCCAGTGGGCTAGCGGTTTACAATGAGCAGTTCTTC. This sequence encodes CASSPSGLAVYNEQFF.

The rearrangement joins TRBV4-3 to TRBJ1-1, with 10 bases aligning to TRBD1. Germline V gene data show CDR1 as LGHNA and CDR2 as YSLEER. Trimming removed 0 bases from V and 0 bases from J; junction bases left unmatched: 7. There are 18 residues in the CDR3. The CDR3 is CASSQDPGTGALNTEAFF. As DNA, the CDR3 is TGCGCCAGCAGCCAAGATCCCGGGACAGGGGCCTTGAACACTGAAGCTTTCTTT.

This sequence joins TRBV7-2 and TRBJ2-1, with TRBD2 matching 8 bases. The germline gives CDR1 SGHTA, CDR2 FQGNSA. The CDR3 is 15 residues long. After removal of 1 base from V and 8 bases from J, the junction contained 7 bases not matched to a gene. DNA of the CDR3: TGTGCCAGCAGCTTAGAATGGGCTAGCGGGCATGAGCAGTTCTTC. Its protein product is CASSLEWASGHEQFF.

This clonotype was seen a handful of times. The chain joins TRBV23-1 to TRBJ2-1, with 13 bases matching TRBD2. TRBV23-1 is recorded as an ORF, its role being uncertain. J gave up 7 bases and V 0 bases, and 3 bases lay outside the gene matches. The CDR3 consists of 16 residues. CDR3: CASSQSLAGGENEQFF. As DNA, the CDR3 is TGCGCCAGCAGTCAATCACTAGCGGGAGGGGAAAATGAGCAGTTCTTC.

In DNA form, the CDR3 reads TGCGCCAGCAGCCCCACCGAGGGATGGGGAGAGACCCAGTACTTC. This encodes CASSPTEGWGETQYF. The chain employs TRBV5-1 and TRBJ2-5; a possible D gene is TRBD2 (5 bases). The CDR3 loop spans 15 amino acids. Germline assignment: CDR1 SGHRS and CDR2 YFSETQ. V was pared by 4 bases and J by 4 bases, with 17 bases between.

The chain employs TRBV7-6 and TRBJ1-2; TRBD1 aligns across 8 bases. The CDR3 is made up of 14 amino acids. CDR1 and CDR2 from the germline V gene are SGHVS and FNYEAQ. V shed 5 bases and J 5 bases; nucleotides not matched to a gene: 7. The CDR3 region is CASSPGGTGYGYTF. The CDR3 nucleotides are TGTGCCAGCAGCCCCGGAGGGACAGGTTATGGCTACACCTTC.

The table lists this clonotype with a few counts. J is TRBJ2-1 and V is TRBV24-1, with D possibly TRBD1 on 6 matching bases. The CDR3 is 14 amino acids. V lost 7 bases, J lost 8 bases, and 17 bases lay in between. Germline V gene lookup returns CDR1 KGHDR and CDR2 SFDVKD. The CDR3 region is CATRASGTGYEQFF. The CDR3 DNA reads as TGTGCCACCAGAGCATCAGGCACAGGGTATGAGCAGTTCTTC.

The rearrangement joins TRBV7-6 to TRBJ1-3; D is unresolved. This CDR3 has 14 amino acids. Germline V gene data show CDR1 as SGHVS and CDR2 as FNYEAQ. Trimming cost V 2 bases and J 6 bases, with 11 bases left between them. This chain's CDR3 is CASSLLGFVNTIYF. CDR3 coding DNA: TGTGCCAGCAGCTTATTGGGATTCGTAAACACCATATATTTT.

The rearrangement uses TRBV5-1 and TRBJ2-3; 9 nucleotides agree with TRBD2. CDR1 and CDR2 (germline): SGHRS, YFSETQ. CDR3 length equals 16 residues. The V gene end was trimmed by 4 bases and the J gene end by 3 bases; junction bases not matched to a gene: 9. CDR3 region: CASSALSGRGTDTQYF. CDR3 DNA sequence: TGCGCCAGCAGCGCGCTTAGCGGGAGAGGGACAGATACGCAGTATTTT.